The source of this T cell receptor (beta chain) is a study of T cell responses to AZD1222 COVID-19 vaccine. Broader study findings: CD4 TCRs linked to vaccination spanned spike, dominating at 160-218 and 743-854. Among spike-specific TCRs, nearly half reportedly target unmutated variant regions. Mostly white British, mostly female donors; authors suggested clonal diversity may be underestimated. Baseline seropositivity occurred in only a handful of AZD1222 recipients.

The CDR3 consists of 15 residues. Looked up from germline, CDR1 is SGHRS and CDR2 is YFSETQ. J gave up 7 bases and V 0 bases, and 5 bases lay outside the gene matches. Worth noting for this clone: Its target is not known.

TCRdb keeps only in-frame clones here, not all; method: immunoSEQ multiplex PCR. Among hundreds of thousands of clones listed, about 92% were seen once. The clonotype originates from an adult in good health. The V call is TRBV5-1, the J call TRBJ1-5, with 9 bases lining up with TRBD1. The sample was peripheral blood, taken on day 0 of MenACWY control vaccination. CDR3 DNA: TGCGCCAGCAGCTTGGACAGGGGGCGTTGGCAGCCCCAGCATTTT. Amino acids: CASSLDRGRWQPQHF.